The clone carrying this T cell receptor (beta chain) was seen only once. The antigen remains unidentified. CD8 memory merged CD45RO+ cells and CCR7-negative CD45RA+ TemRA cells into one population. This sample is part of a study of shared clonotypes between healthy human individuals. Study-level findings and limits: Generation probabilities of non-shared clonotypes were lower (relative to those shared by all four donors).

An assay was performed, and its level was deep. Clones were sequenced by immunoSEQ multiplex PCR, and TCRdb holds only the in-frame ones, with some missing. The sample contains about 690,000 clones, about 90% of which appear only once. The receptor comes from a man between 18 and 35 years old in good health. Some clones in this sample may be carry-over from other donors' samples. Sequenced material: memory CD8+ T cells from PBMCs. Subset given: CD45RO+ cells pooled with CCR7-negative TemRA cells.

CDR3 region: CASSQSTVGDEQFF. The CDR3 DNA reads TGTGCCAGCAGCCAATCGACCGTGGGCGATGAGCAGTTCTTC. The chain has TRBV16 and TRBJ2-1; no clear D gene. From germline, CDR1 is KGHSY and CDR2 FQNENV. V dropped 0 bases and J dropped 8 bases, with 11 bases sitting between them. The CDR3 is made up of 14 amino acids.